One and the same sample provided the 15 T cell receptor beta chains below, sequenced in a study of a mutant IDH1 vaccine in newly diagnosed glioma. Their specific antigens are unknown. The time point denotes: week 23, last vaccination. Each vaccine dose was 300 ug of mutant IDH1 20-mer peptide, with topical imiquimod. Only in-frame clones appear in the TCRdb table, and some are missing; sequencing was by immunoSEQ multiplex PCR. The profile shows around 11,000 clones, approximately 89% of them singletons. Specimen: PBMCs, collected from a glioma patient whose treatment included an IDH1 peptide vaccine. Receptors were obtained from a middle-aged woman with glioma. Some clones in this sample may be carry-over from other donors' samples.

This clone showed up just once. V usage is TRBV5-1 and J usage is TRBJ2-1, with D possibly matching TRBD1 (6 bases). The germline CDR1 and CDR2 sequences are SGHRS and YFSETQ. V was trimmed by 7 bases and J by 4 bases, leaving 24 bases between them. The length of the CDR3 is 17 residues. CDR3 in amino acids: CASYAGTILSDYNEQFF. CDR3 nucleotides: TGCGCCAGCTACGCCGGGACAATCCTTTCAGATTACAATGAGCAGTTCTTC.

The chain recombines TRBV30 with TRBJ2-1; unclear D gene. CDR3 length equals 15 residues. Trimming took 3 bases from V and 0 from J, leaving 12 bases between them. Germline-derived CDR1 and CDR2 are GTSNPN and SVGIG (reference sequence). CDR3 sequence reads: CAWRPTFSSYNEQFF. Here the CDR3 DNA reads TGTGCCTGGAGGCCGACATTTAGCTCCTACAATGAGCAGTTCTTC.

This chain links TRBV10-3 with TRBJ2-1, with D uncertain. This CDR3 has 15 amino acids. Deletions cut 3 bases from V and 0 bases from J, with 9 bases between. Germline loops: CDR1 ENHRY, CDR2 SYGVKD. CDR3 in DNA: TGTGCCATCAGTGACCGAAAGAGCTCCTACAATGAGCAGTTCTTC. It is translated as CAISDRKSSYNEQFF.

The chain employs TRBV7-2 and TRBJ1-2, with 9 nucleotides matching TRBD1. J was trimmed by 4 bases and V by 5 bases; bases with no gene match: 5. This CDR3 is built from 14 residues. In germline, CDR1 is SGHTA, CDR2 FQGNSA. CDR3 amino acids: CASSAQQGAYGYTF. The CDR3 DNA follows: TGTGCCAGCAGCGCGCAACAGGGGGCCTATGGCTACACCTTC.

This clone was counted once. The chain combines TRBV27 with TRBJ2-7; weak D call: TRBD1 (5 bases). Trimming stripped 5 bases from V and 4 bases from J, with 15 bases between. The CDR3 is 14 amino acids. Germline-derived CDR1 and CDR2 are MNHEY and SMNVEV (reference sequence). CDR3 protein: CASSLSIQGYEQYF. The DNA for the CDR3 is TGTGCCAGCAGTCTCTCTATTCAGGGATACGAGCAGTACTTC.

The chain combines TRBV18 with TRBJ2-5; D remains unclear. The V and J ends lost 0 bases and 5 bases respectively, with 7 bases between them. The length of the CDR3 is 13 residues. From germline, CDR1 is KGHSH and CDR2 LQKENI. The CDR3, as DNA: TGTGCCAGCTCACCACCGTCTCAGGAGACCCAGTACTTC. Its translation: CASSPPSQETQYF.

The gene calls are TRBV30 and TRBJ1-1; D not resolved. The germline V gene has CDR1 GTSNPN and CDR2 SVGIG (reference sequence). V was cut by 3 bases and J by 4 bases, with 9 bases left in between. The length of the CDR3 is 12 residues. The CDR3 is CAWRDGPTEAFF. CDR3 coding DNA: TGTGCCTGGAGAGACGGCCCCACTGAAGCTTTCTTT.

The rearrangement joins TRBV18 to TRBJ2-1; 11 nucleotides align to TRBD2. This CDR3 has 16 amino acids. The germline V gene encodes CDR1 KGHSH and CDR2 LQKENI. With 4 bases clipped from V and 1 base from J, the junction kept 3 bases outside the gene matches. In DNA, the CDR3 is TGTGCCAGCTCACAACTAGCGGGGGAATCCTACAATGAGCAGTTCTTC. Protein: CASSQLAGESYNEQFF.

The genes are TRBV5-6 and TRBJ2-5; D perhaps matches TRBD2 (5 bases). The CDR3 contains 14 residues. The V and J ends lost 1 base and 5 bases respectively, with 12 bases between them. Germline lookup yields CDR1 SGHDT and CDR2 YYEEEE. CDR3 sequence (DNA): TGTGCCAGCAGCTTGTTGCGGGCCGTGGAGACCCAGTACTTC. Its protein is CASSLLRAVETQYF.

The V gene is TRBV30, the J gene TRBJ2-5; maybe TRBD2 (5 bases). CDR3 length: 14 amino acids. Germline loops: CDR1 GTSNPN, CDR2 SVGIG (reference sequence). V gave up 4 bases and J gave up 2 bases, with 14 bases separating them. The CDR3 DNA reads as TGTGCCTGGACAGTCGGAGGTGGACAAGAGACCCAGTACTTC. As protein: CAWTVGGGQETQYF.

This clone was observed a handful of times. The chain joins TRBV7-6 to TRBJ2-3, with 9 bases identical to TRBD1. V was clipped by 1 base and J by 5 bases; unmatched bases: 4. Germline CDR1 reads SGHVS; CDR2 reads FNYEAQ. The CDR3 loop spans 15 amino acids. The CDR3: CASSLVVTGGDTQYF. CDR3 nucleotide sequence: TGTGCCAGCAGCTTAGTTGTGACAGGGGGAGATACGCAGTATTTT. The variable domain in full, with the rest retrieved from reference TRBV7-6 and TRBJ2-3, is GAGVSQSPRYKVTKRGQDVALRCDPISGHVSLYWYRQALGQGPEFLTYFNYEAQQDKSGLPNDRFSAERPEGSISTLTIQRTEQRDSAMYRCASSLVVTGGDTQYFGPGTRLTVL.

The chain uses TRBV28 and TRBJ2-7, with D possibly TRBD2 on 6 matching bases. V was clipped by 5 bases and J by 1 base, with 18 bases between them. CDR1 and CDR2 (germline): MDHEN, SYDVKM. The length of the CDR3 is 16 residues. This CDR3 reads CASSPSSSGSSYEQYF. CDR3 nucleotide sequence: TGTGCCAGCAGTCCATCTAGTAGCGGTTCTTCCTACGAGCAGTACTTC.

The rearrangement links TRBV7-6 to TRBJ2-5, with TRBD2 matching 7 bases. The ends lost 5 bases at V and 1 base at J; junction bases unmatched: 7. Looked up from germline, CDR1 is SGHVS and CDR2 is FNYEAQ. This CDR3 is 15 amino acids long. CDR3 protein: CASSAPGGLQETQYF. The CDR3 nucleotides read TGTGCCAGCAGCGCCCCGGGAGGTCTCCAAGAGACCCAGTACTTC.

The chain joins TRBV2 to TRBJ2-3, with D perhaps matching TRBD1 or TRBD2 (5 bases each). Germline V CDR1 and CDR2: SNHLY, FYNNEI. There are 16 residues in the CDR3. Trimming removed 3 bases from V and 2 bases from J, with 15 bases in between. The CDR3 region has the DNA TGTGCCAGCAGTGACCCCCGGGACCAACACACAGATACGCAGTATTTT. Translating it yields CASSDPRDQHTDTQYF.

The chain links TRBV29-1 to TRBJ1-2, with a possible D match to TRBD1 (5 bases). The CDR3 covers 11 residues. V was cut by 7 bases and J by 3 bases, with 9 bases left in between. Germline CDR1 reads SQVTM; CDR2 reads ANQGSEA. Written as DNA, the CDR3 is TGCAGCGCCCGACAGCACTATGGCTACACCTTC. This translates into CSARQHYGYTF. Using reference TRBV29-1 and TRBJ1-2 for the parts outside the CDR3, the full variable domain is SAVISQKPSRDICQRGTSLTIQCQVDSQVTMMFWYRQQPGQSLTLIATANQGSEATYESGFVIDKFPISRPNLTFSTLTVSNMSPEDSSIYLCSARQHYGYTFGSGTRLTVV.